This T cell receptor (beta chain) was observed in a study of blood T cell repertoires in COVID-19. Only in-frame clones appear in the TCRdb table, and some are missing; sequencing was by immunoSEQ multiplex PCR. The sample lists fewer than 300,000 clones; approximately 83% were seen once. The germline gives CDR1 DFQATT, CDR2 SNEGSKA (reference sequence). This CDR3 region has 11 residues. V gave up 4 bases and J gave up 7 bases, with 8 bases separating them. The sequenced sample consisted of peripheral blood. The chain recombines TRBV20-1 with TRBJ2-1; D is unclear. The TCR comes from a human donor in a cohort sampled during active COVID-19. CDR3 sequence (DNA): TGCAGTGCTATTATGAGAAATGAGCAGTTCTTC. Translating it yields CSAIMRNEQFF.